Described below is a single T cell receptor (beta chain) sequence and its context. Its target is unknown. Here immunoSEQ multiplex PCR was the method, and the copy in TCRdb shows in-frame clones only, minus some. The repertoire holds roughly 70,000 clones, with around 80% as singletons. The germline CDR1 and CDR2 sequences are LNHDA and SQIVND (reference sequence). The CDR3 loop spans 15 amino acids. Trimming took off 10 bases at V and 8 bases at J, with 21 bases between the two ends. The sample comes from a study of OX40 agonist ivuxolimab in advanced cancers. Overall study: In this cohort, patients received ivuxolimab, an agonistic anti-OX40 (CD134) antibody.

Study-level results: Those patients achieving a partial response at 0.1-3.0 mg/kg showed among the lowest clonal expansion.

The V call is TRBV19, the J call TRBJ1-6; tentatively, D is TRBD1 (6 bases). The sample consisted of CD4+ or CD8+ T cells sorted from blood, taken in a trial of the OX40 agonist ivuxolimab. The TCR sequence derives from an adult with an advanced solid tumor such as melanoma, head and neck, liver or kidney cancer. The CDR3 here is CATAVSRGRDSPLHF. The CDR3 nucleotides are TGTGCCACCGCAGTGTCCAGGGGAAGAGATTCACCCCTCCACTTT.